The 16 T cell receptor beta chains listed next were all sequenced from one sample in a study of blood T cell repertoires in COVID-19. Using immunoSEQ multiplex PCR, the repertoire was profiled, and TCRdb retains in-frame clones only, with some absent. Among 100,000 to 150,000 clones listed, 75% to 85% were seen once. The specimen sequenced was peripheral blood. The source is a woman in her fifties or sixties with acute or convalescent COVID-19.

The chain joins TRBV9 to TRBJ2-3; TRBD2 matches 11 bases. This CDR3 has 17 amino acids. Germline CDR1 SGDLS, CDR2 YYNGEE. V lost 3 bases and J lost 0; bases outside the gene matches: 6. CDR3 DNA: TGTGCCAGCAGCGCAACGGGGACTAGCGGAAGCACAGATACGCAGTATTTT. Residues: CASSATGTSGSTDTQYF. The variable domain in full, completed from reference TRBV9 and TRBJ2-3, reads DSGVTQTPKHLITATGQRVTLRCSPRSGDLSVYWYQQSLDQGLQFLIQYYNGEERAKGNILERFSAQQFPDLHSELNLSSLELGDSALYFCASSATGTSGSTDTQYFGPGTRLTVL.

V is TRBV15 and J is TRBJ1-1; the D is unclear. The CDR3 loop spans 13 amino acids. The germline V gene encodes CDR1 LNHNV and CDR2 YYDKDF (reference sequence). V shed 6 bases and J shed 0 bases, with 8 bases lying between them. The CDR3 DNA follows: TGTGCCACCAGGGCCCAAGTGAACACTGAAGCTTTCTTT. Amino acids: CATRAQVNTEAFF.

The gene calls are TRBV29-1 and TRBJ1-2; 7 bases are shared with TRBD1. The germline gives CDR1 SQVTM, CDR2 ANQGSEA. This CDR3 comprises 12 residues. V lost 7 bases and J lost 5; bases outside the gene matches: 7. The CDR3 DNA sequence: TGCAGCGCCAACAGGGGAATTTATGGCTACACCTTC. This gives the protein CSANRGIYGYTF.

Notes on this clone: A junction boundary mismatches the germline segment, possibly from a read error. The V and J genes are TRBV7-7 and TRBJ1-2; 8 nucleotides match TRBD1. The CDR3 loop spans 14 amino acids. Germline V lookup: CDR1 SSHAT, CDR2 FNYEAQ (reference sequence). Here the CDR3 reads CASSFAPGQAATGF. DNA of the CDR3: TGTGCTAGCAGCTTCGCTCCGGGACAGGCCGCGACGGGCTTC.

This clone has a single count. The rearrangement joins TRBV21-1 to TRBJ2-5; the D call TRBD2 from the table was never checked on the DNA. TRBV21-1 is classified as a pseudogene. The CDR3 runs to 14 residues. The CDR3 reads CASSPWDFQETQYF. The CDR3 bases are TGTGCCAGCAGCCCGTGGGACTTCCAAGAGACCCAGTACTTC.

This clone was detected a few times. The V gene is TRBV18, the J gene TRBJ2-7; the D gene is possibly TRBD2 (5 bases). This CDR3 has 12 residues. V lost 5 bases and J 5 bases, leaving 10 bases between the germline ends. From germline, CDR1 is KGHSH and CDR2 LQKENI. The CDR3 reads CASSYARDEQYF. In nucleotides, the CDR3 is TGTGCCAGCTCATACGCGCGGGACGAGCAGTACTTC.

The chain has TRBV19 and TRBJ2-7; D gene ambiguous. V dropped 5 bases and J dropped 6 bases, with 11 bases sitting between them. The CDR3 loop spans 12 amino acids. Germline assignment: CDR1 LNHDA and CDR2 SQIVND (reference sequence). The CDR3 coding sequence is TGTGCCAGTAGTGGGCCAGCCCTCGAGCAGTACTTC. Protein: CASSGPALEQYF.

With regard to this clone: This sample includes further DNA sequences coding for the same CDR3. The chain carries TRBV5-1 and TRBJ1-4; TRBD1 aligns across 9 bases. Trimming took 4 bases from V and 5 from J; bases not matched to a gene: 3. Per the germline V gene, CDR1 is SGHRS and CDR2 is YFSETQ. This CDR3 is 14 amino acids long. DNA of the CDR3: TGCGCCAGCAGCCAGGGACAGGGAAATGAAAAACTGTTTTTT. Translation: CASSQGQGNEKLFF.

This chain joins TRBV29-1 and TRBJ1-1; possibly TRBD1 for D (6 bases). Per germline, CDR1 SQVTM and CDR2 ANQGSEA. Trimming took off 1 base at V and 9 bases at J, with 9 bases between the two ends. The CDR3 has 11 amino acids. CDR3: CSVEAQGKAFF. CDR3 coding DNA: TGCAGCGTTGAAGCTCAGGGGAAAGCTTTCTTT.

The rearrangement uses TRBV11-2 and TRBJ2-7; TRBD2 is a possible D gene (6 bases). The germline CDR1 and CDR2 sequences are SGHAT and FQNNGV. Trimming took 0 bases from V and 6 from J, leaving 15 bases between them. CDR3 length equals 15 residues. CDR3: CASSLDFGSGGEQYF. In DNA form, the CDR3 reads TGTGCCAGCAGCTTAGATTTCGGGAGTGGAGGCGAGCAGTACTTC.

The chain recombines TRBV7-2 with TRBJ2-1, with a possible D match to TRBD2 (6 bases). V lost 8 bases and J 12 bases, leaving 20 bases between the germline ends. Per germline, CDR1 SGHTA and CDR2 FQGNSA. CDR3 length: 13 amino acids. This CDR3 is CASGPGVALGQFF. CDR3 coding DNA: TGTGCCAGCGGCCCGGGAGTGGCTTTAGGGCAGTTCTTC.

The chain combines TRBV25-1 with TRBJ1-2, with D unresolved. The V gene lost 1 base and the J gene lost 4 bases, with 10 bases spanning the gap. The CDR3 contains 14 residues. The V gene's germline CDR1 is MGHDK and CDR2 SYGVNS. Here the CDR3 reads CASSESGGGYGYTF. DNA for the CDR3: TGTGCCAGCAGTGAATCGGGCGGAGGCTATGGCTACACCTTC.

The genes are TRBV5-4 and TRBJ2-7, with 9 bases identical to TRBD1. The germline V gene has CDR1 SGHNT and CDR2 YYREEE (reference sequence). The CDR3 is 15 residues long. After removal of 4 bases from V and 3 bases from J, the junction contained 8 bases not matched to a gene. Here the CDR3 DNA reads TGTGCCAGCAGCATCCGGGACAGGGATTTCTACGAGCAGTACTTC. This sequence encodes CASSIRDRDFYEQYF.

The chain carries TRBV5-1 and TRBJ1-1; tentatively, D is TRBD1 (6 bases). Germline CDR1 SGHRS, CDR2 YFSETQ. V lost 6 bases and J lost 1, with 22 bases in between. The CDR3 length is 17 residues. The CDR3 DNA reads as TGCGCCAGCAACCCAGGGGCCGCCACCCCTGAGAACACTGAAGCTTTCTTT. Its protein is CASNPGAATPENTEAFF.

The rearrangement uses TRBV5-1 and TRBJ1-3; no firm D call. V lost 7 bases and J 2 bases, leaving 10 bases between the germline ends. Germline CDR1 reads SGHRS; CDR2 reads YFSETQ. The CDR3 is 13 residues long. In DNA, the CDR3 is TGCGCCAGCGGGGAGGTTCCTGGAAACACCATATATTTT. It translates to CASGEVPGNTIYF.

The chain couples TRBV18 to TRBJ2-7, with 8 bases lining up with TRBD1. The CDR3 contains 15 residues. Looked up from germline, CDR1 is KGHSH and CDR2 is LQKENI. The trim removed 6 bases at V and 3 bases at J, leaving 10 bases unmatched. CDR3 amino acids: CASSSGQGENYEQYF. The DNA of the CDR3 is TGTGCCAGCTCTTCCGGACAGGGAGAAAACTACGAGCAGTACTTC.